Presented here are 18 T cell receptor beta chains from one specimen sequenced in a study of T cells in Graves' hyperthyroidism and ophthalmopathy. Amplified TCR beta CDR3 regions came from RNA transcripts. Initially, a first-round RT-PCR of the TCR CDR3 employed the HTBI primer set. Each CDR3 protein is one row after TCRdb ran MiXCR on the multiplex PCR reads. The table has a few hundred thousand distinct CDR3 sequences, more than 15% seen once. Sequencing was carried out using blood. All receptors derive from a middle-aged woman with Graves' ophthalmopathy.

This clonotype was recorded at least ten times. The CDR3 region has the DNA TGCGCCAGCAGCCCCAAGGGGATAGGGGCGAATTCTCAAGAGACCCAGTACTTC. The encoded protein is CASSPKGIGANSQETQYF. The genes are TRBV5-1 and TRBJ2-5; weak D call: TRBD1 (5 bases). This CDR3 contains 18 residues. V was trimmed by 4 bases and J by 2 bases, leaving 24 bases between them. Germline V gene lookup returns CDR1 SGHRS and CDR2 YFSETQ.

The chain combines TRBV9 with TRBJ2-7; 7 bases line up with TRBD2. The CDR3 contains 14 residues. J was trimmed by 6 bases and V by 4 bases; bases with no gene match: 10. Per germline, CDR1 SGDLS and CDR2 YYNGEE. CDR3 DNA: TGTGCCAGCAGCCCTTTCGCGGGAGCCTCCGAGCAGTACTTC. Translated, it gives CASSPFAGASEQYF. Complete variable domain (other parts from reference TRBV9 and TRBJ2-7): DSGVTQTPKHLITATGQRVTLRCSPRSGDLSVYWYQQSLDQGLQFLIQYYNGEERAKGNILERFSAQQFPDLHSELNLSSLELGDSALYFCASSPFAGASEQYFGPGTRLTVT.

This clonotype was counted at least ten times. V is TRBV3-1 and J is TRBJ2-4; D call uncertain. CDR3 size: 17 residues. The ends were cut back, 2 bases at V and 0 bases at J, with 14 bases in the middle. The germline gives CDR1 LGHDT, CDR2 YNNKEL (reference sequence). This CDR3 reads CASSQRLGGLAKNIQYF. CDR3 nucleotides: TGTGCCAGCAGCCAACGCTTAGGCGGTTTAGCCAAAAACATTCAGTACTTC.

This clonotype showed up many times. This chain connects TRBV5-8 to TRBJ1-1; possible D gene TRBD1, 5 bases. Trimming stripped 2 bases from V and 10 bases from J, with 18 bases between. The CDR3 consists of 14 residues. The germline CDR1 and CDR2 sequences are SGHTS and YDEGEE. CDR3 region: CASSLGGAVRVAFF. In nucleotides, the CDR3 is TGTGCCAGCAGCTTAGGAGGGGCCGTACGAGTAGCTTTCTTT. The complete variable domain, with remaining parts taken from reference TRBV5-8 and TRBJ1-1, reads EAGVTQSPTHLIKTRGQQATLRCSPISGHTSVYWYQQALGLGLQFLLWYDEGEERNRGNFPPRFSGRQFPNYSSELNVNALELEDSALYLCASSLGGAVRVAFFGQGTRLTVV.

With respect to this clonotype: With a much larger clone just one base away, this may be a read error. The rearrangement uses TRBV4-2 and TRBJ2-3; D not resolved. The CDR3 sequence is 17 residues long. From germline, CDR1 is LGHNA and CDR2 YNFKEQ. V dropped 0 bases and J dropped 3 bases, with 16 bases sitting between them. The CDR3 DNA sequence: TGTGCCAGCAGCCAAGATTCCGCGTGGGGTGGTACAGATACGCAGTATTTT. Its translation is CASSQDSAWGGTDTQYF.

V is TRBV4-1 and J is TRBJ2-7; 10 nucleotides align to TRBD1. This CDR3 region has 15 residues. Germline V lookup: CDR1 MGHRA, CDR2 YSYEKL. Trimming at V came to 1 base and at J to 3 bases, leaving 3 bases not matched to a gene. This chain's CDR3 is CASSQGTGGRYEQYF. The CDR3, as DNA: TGCGCCAGCAGCCAAGGGACAGGGGGACGCTACGAGCAGTACTTC.

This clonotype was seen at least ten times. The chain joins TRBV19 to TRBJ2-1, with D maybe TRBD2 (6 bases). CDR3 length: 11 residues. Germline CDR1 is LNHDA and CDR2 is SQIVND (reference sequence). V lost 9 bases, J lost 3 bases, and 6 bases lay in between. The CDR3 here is CASGSYNEQFF. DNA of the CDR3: TGTGCCAGCGGGAGCTACAATGAGCAGTTCTTC.

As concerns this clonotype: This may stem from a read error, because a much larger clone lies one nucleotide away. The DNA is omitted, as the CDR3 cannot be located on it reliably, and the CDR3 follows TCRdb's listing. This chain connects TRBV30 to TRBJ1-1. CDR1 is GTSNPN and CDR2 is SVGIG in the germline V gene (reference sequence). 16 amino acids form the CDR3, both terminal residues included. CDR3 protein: CAWRRYVWGKGTEVFF.

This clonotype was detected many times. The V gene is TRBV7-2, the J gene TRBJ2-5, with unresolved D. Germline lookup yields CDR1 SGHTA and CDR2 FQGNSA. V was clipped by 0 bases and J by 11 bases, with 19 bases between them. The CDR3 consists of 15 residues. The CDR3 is CASSLAGLEFGVQYF. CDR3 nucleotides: TGTGCCAGCAGCTTAGCGGGCCTAGAATTCGGTGTACAGTACTTC.

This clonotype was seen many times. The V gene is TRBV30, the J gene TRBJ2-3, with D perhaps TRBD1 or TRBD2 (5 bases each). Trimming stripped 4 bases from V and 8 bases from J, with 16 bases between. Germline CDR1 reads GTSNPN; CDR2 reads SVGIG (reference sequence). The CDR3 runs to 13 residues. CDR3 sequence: CAWKAAAGSTQYF. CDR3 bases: TGTGCCTGGAAGGCGGCGGCAGGGAGTACGCAGTATTTT.

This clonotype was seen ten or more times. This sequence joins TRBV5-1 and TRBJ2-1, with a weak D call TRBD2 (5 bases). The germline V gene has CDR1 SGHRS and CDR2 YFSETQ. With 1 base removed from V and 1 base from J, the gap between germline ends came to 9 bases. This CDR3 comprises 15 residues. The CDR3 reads CASSLNGMSYNEQFF. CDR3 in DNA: TGCGCCAGCAGCTTGAACGGGATGTCCTACAATGAGCAGTTCTTC.

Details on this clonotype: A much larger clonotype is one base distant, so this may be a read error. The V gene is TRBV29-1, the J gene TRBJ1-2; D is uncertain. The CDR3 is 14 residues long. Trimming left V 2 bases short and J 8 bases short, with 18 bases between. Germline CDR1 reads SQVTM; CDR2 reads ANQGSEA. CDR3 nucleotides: TGCAGCGTTGAACGGCGGTATCAGCTTATGGGCTACACCTTC. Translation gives CSVERRYQLMGYTF. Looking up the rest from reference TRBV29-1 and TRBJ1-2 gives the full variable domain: SAVISQKPSRDICQRGTSLTIQCQVDSQVTMMFWYRQQPGQSLTLIATANQGSEATYESGFVIDKFPISRPNLTFSTLTVSNMSPEDSSIYLCSVERRYQLMGYTFGSGTRLTVV.

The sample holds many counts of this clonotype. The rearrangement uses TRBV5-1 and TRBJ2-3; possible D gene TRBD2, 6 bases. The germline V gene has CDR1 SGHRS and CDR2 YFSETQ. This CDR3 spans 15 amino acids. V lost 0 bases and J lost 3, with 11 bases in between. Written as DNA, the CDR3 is TGCGCCAGCAGCTTGGGCGGGACCATTACAGATACGCAGTATTTT. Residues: CASSLGGTITDTQYF.

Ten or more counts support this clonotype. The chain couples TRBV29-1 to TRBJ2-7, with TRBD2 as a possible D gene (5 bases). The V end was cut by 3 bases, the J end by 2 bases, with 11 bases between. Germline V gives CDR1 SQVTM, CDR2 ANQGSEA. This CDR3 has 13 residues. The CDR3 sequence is CSVEGRAAYEQYF. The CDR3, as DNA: TGCAGCGTTGAGGGTCGAGCGGCCTACGAGCAGTACTTC.

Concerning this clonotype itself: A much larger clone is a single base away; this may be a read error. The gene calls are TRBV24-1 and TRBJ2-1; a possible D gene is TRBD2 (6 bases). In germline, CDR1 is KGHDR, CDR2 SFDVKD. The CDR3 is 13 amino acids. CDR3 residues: CATSLTSHNEQLF. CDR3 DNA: TGTGCCACCAGCCTTACTAGCCACAATGAGCAGCTCTTC.

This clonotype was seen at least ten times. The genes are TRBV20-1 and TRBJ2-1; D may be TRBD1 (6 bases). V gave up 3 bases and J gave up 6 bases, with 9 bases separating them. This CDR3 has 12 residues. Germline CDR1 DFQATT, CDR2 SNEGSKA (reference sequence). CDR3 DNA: TGCAGTGCTAGCCCACAGGGCAATGAGCAGTTCTTC. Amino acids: CSASPQGNEQFF.

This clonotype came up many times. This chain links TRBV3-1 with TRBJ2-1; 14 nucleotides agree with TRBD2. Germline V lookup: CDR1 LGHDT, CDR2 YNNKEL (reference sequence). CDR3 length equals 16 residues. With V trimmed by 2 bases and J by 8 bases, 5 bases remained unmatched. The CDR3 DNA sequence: TGTGCCAGCAGCCAAATAGGGACTAGCGGGGGCTATGAGCAGTTCTTC. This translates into CASSQIGTSGGYEQFF.

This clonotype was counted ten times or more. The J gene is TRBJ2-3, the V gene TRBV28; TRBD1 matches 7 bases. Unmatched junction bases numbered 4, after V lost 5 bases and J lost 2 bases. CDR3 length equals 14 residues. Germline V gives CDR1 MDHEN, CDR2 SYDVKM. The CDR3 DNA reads TGTGCCAGCAGTCCGGGACAGTACACAGATACGCAGTATTTT. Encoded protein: CASSPGQYTDTQYF.